The 21 T cell receptor beta chains presented below share a single source sample, sequenced in a study of T cell responses to AZD1222 COVID-19 vaccine. The assay was immunoSEQ multiplex PCR, and TCRdb's table has in-frame clones only and misses some. The data show fewer than 200,000 clones, roughly 92% seen once. The sequencing used peripheral blood, collected 28 days after the second AZD1222 dose. The source of these receptors is an adult who received the AZD1222 COVID-19 vaccine.

J is TRBJ1-6 and V is TRBV11-2, with D possibly being TRBD1 (5 bases). This CDR3 spans 14 amino acids. The ends were cut back, 4 bases at V and 13 bases at J, with 17 bases in the middle. Germline CDR1 and CDR2: SGHAT and FQNNGV. The CDR3 reads CASSSSGASFPLHF. CDR3 DNA sequence: TGTGCCAGCAGCTCGTCCGGGGCCAGTTTCCCCCTCCACTTT.

The chain links TRBV9 to TRBJ2-5; D is uncertain. Germline CDR1 SGDLS, CDR2 YYNGEE. Trimming removed 4 bases from V and 3 bases from J, with 10 bases in between. The CDR3 runs to 13 residues. The CDR3 loop reads CASSPGGEETQYF. CDR3 in DNA: TGTGCCAGCAGCCCCGGTGGCGAAGAGACCCAGTACTTC.

The table lists this clone with a count of one. The chain employs TRBV6-5 and TRBJ2-7, with 7 bases that match TRBD1. Germline loops: CDR1 MNHEY, CDR2 SVGAGI. V lost 5 bases, J lost 4 bases, and 8 bases stayed unmatched. The length of the CDR3 is 14 residues. CDR3 DNA: TGTGCCAGCAGTAGTCCCGGGACAGTATACGAGCAGTACTTC. Amino acid sequence: CASSSPGTVYEQYF.

This rearrangement joins TRBV19 to TRBJ1-1; 7 bases agree with TRBD1. The CDR3 loop spans 13 amino acids. V trimming: 6 bases; J trimming: 4 bases; junction bases outside the gene matches: 5. CDR1 LNHDA and CDR2 SQIVND come from the germline V gene (reference sequence). The CDR3 reads CASRHSGGTEAFF. In DNA form, the CDR3 reads TGTGCCAGTAGACATTCAGGGGGCACTGAAGCTTTCTTT.

The chain employs TRBV29-1 and TRBJ2-1; D may be TRBD1 (6 bases). The CDR3 length is 11 residues. Between the trimmed V and J ends, which lost 6 bases and 7 bases, there was a span of 10 bases. Germline V gene data show CDR1 as SQVTM and CDR2 as ANQGSEA. CDR3: CSVRDINEQFF. CDR3 sequence (DNA): TGCAGCGTCCGGGACATTAATGAGCAGTTCTTC.

Here the CDR3 reads CASSMGWDYGYTF. CDR3 in DNA: TGTGCCAGTAGTATGGGCTGGGACTATGGCTACACCTTC. This rearrangement joins TRBV19 to TRBJ1-2; no definite D call. This CDR3 comprises 13 residues. With 3 bases removed from V and 3 bases from J, the gap between germline ends came to 8 bases. CDR1 is LNHDA and CDR2 is SQIVND in the germline V gene (reference sequence).

The chain links TRBV4-3 to TRBJ1-2; 7 bases line up with TRBD1. V was pared by 0 bases and J by 4 bases, with 11 bases of the junction left unmatched. The CDR3 consists of 17 residues. Germline assignment: CDR1 LGHNA and CDR2 YSLEER. The CDR3 DNA reads as TGCGCCAGCAGCCAAGAGGGACAGTGGTCGGCCTTCTATGGCTACACCTTC. Translation gives CASSQEGQWSAFYGYTF.

CDR3: CASSFGGRTEAFF. In nucleotides, the CDR3 is TGTGCCAGCAGCTTCGGGGGGAGAACTGAAGCTTTCTTT. The rearrangement joins TRBV11-3 to TRBJ1-1; D may be TRBD1 (5 bases). Trimming stripped 3 bases from V and 5 bases from J, with 10 bases between. The length of the CDR3 is 13 residues. CDR1 is SGHNT, CDR2 YENEEA, per germline.

This clone has only one observation. The chain links TRBV2 to TRBJ1-1; weak D call: TRBD1 (5 bases). V shed 5 bases and J shed 0 bases, with 7 bases lying between them. The germline gives CDR1 SNHLY, CDR2 FYNNEI. CDR3 size: 13 residues. This CDR3 reads CASSTQVNTEAFF. The CDR3 coding sequence is TGTGCCAGCAGTACACAGGTGAACACTGAAGCTTTCTTT.

The chain combines TRBV2 with TRBJ1-3; D is possibly TRBD1 (6 bases). This CDR3 has 15 residues. The germline V gene encodes CDR1 SNHLY and CDR2 FYNNEI. Trimming took off 4 bases at V and 11 bases at J, with 21 bases between the two ends. CDR3 sequence reads: CASSGADRTRGPIYF. In DNA form, the CDR3 reads TGTGCCAGCAGTGGGGCCGACAGGACGCGGGGTCCCATATATTTT. The complete variable domain, with remaining parts taken from reference TRBV2 and TRBJ1-3, reads EPEVTQTPSHQVTQMGQEVILRCVPISNHLYFYWYRQILGQKVEFLVSFYNNEISEKSEIFDDQFSVERPDGSNFTLKIRSTKLEDSAMYFCASSGADRTRGPIYFGEGSWLTVV.

This chain uses TRBV5-1 with TRBJ2-7, with a possible D match to TRBD1 (6 bases). The CDR3 has 17 amino acids. Per germline, CDR1 SGHRS and CDR2 YFSETQ. Trimming pared 2 bases from V and 1 base from J, leaving 19 bases between. The CDR3 sequence: CASSLQPSGRGSYEQYF. CDR3 in DNA: TGCGCCAGCAGCTTACAACCCTCGGGCAGGGGATCCTACGAGCAGTACTTC.

This clone was recorded a few times. The CDR3 loop is CASSLVAGAPDTQYF. The CDR3, as DNA: TGTGCCAGCAGCTTAGTAGCGGGAGCGCCAGATACGCAGTATTTT. V usage is TRBV11-2 and J usage is TRBJ2-3; 9 bases are shared with TRBD2. Germline V gene sequence: CDR1 SGHAT, CDR2 FQNNGV. This CDR3 contains 15 residues. The V gene end was trimmed by 1 base and the J gene end by 4 bases; junction bases not matched to a gene: 3.

This clone was recorded a few times. The chain links TRBV11-2 to TRBJ1-1; D is possibly TRBD1 (5 bases). This CDR3 is 15 amino acids long. Trimming shortened V by 4 bases and J by 4 bases, and 16 bases separated the two germline ends. Germline CDR1 is SGHAT and CDR2 is FQNNGV. DNA for the CDR3: TGTGCCAGCAGCTCACCCCAGGGTTTAGGCACTGAAGCTTTCTTT. This gives the protein CASSSPQGLGTEAFF. The full variable domain, completed using reference TRBV11-2 and TRBJ1-1, is EAGVAQSPRYKIIEKRQSVAFWCNPISGHATLYWYQQILGQGPKLLIQFQNNGVVDDSQLPKDRFSAERLKGVDSTLKIQPAKLEDSAVYLCASSSPQGLGTEAFFGQGTRLTVV.

The rearrangement links TRBV27 to TRBJ2-3; 11 bases map to TRBD2. The germline V gene encodes CDR1 MNHEY and CDR2 SMNVEV (reference sequence). This CDR3 has 16 amino acids. J was trimmed by 4 bases and V by 5 bases; bases with no gene match: 8. The CDR3 region is CASSNRLAGGSDTQYF. The DNA for the CDR3 is TGTGCCAGCAGTAACCGATTAGCGGGAGGGTCAGATACGCAGTATTTT.

The chain uses TRBV5-1 and TRBJ1-4, with unresolved D. This CDR3 comprises 15 residues. The germline CDR1 and CDR2 sequences are SGHRS and YFSETQ. With 4 bases removed from V and 2 bases from J, the gap between germline ends came to 12 bases. This CDR3 reads CASSPPTSTNEKLFF. CDR3 nucleotide sequence: TGCGCCAGCAGCCCCCCGACATCTACTAATGAAAAACTGTTTTTT.

The V call is TRBV19, the J call TRBJ1-2, with TRBD1 identical over 9 bases. The germline V gene encodes CDR1 LNHDA and CDR2 SQIVND (reference sequence). With V trimmed by 4 bases and J by 6 bases, 9 bases remained unmatched. The CDR3 contains 15 residues. Here the CDR3 reads CASSTWTGADDGYTF. The CDR3, as DNA: TGTGCCAGTAGTACCTGGACAGGGGCGGACGATGGCTACACCTTC.

The chain has TRBV5-1 and TRBJ1-3; no clear D. The CDR3 is 15 amino acids. V was clipped by 0 bases and J by 0 bases, with 7 bases between them. Germline CDR1 is SGHRS and CDR2 is YFSETQ. The CDR3 DNA follows: TGCGCCAGCAGCTTGGTAGGCAACTCTGGAAACACCATATATTTT. This codes for CASSLVGNSGNTIYF.

This chain uses TRBV4-1 with TRBJ1-3; tentative D call: TRBD1 (5 bases). CDR3 length: 16 amino acids. The V end lost 1 base, the J end lost 3 bases, and 13 bases lay between the germline ends. CDR1 is MGHRA, CDR2 YSYEKL, per germline. The CDR3 is CASSQVAGSGGNTIYF. The CDR3 DNA reads TGCGCCAGCAGCCAAGTCGCAGGGTCTGGTGGAAACACCATATATTTT.

The genes are TRBV5-1 and TRBJ1-2, with D possibly being TRBD1 (5 bases). CDR3 size: 13 residues. The V end lost 0 bases, the J end lost 6 bases, and 9 bases lay between the germline ends. Germline lookup yields CDR1 SGHRS and CDR2 YFSETQ. The DNA of the CDR3 is TGCGCCAGCAGCTTGGTATTAGGGGATGGCTACACCTTC. Translating it yields CASSLVLGDGYTF.

The genes are TRBV10-3 and TRBJ1-1; 8 nucleotides line up with TRBD1. Germline assignment: CDR1 ENHRY and CDR2 SYGVKD. The V segment lost 6 bases and the J segment 2 bases; nucleotides outside the gene matches: 5. The CDR3 consists of 14 residues. This CDR3 is CAIRKGQANTEAFF. CDR3 coding DNA: TGTGCCATCAGAAAGGGACAGGCAAACACTGAAGCTTTCTTT.

Turning to this clone: This CDR3 is also generated by other DNA sequences in the sample. This chain uses TRBV6-6 with TRBJ2-7, with 7 bases matching TRBD1. The germline CDR1 and CDR2 sequences are MNHNY and SVGAGI (reference sequence). Losses at the gene ends were 2 bases for V and 1 base for J; bases not matched to a gene: 2. The CDR3 sequence is 14 residues long. Here the CDR3 DNA reads TGTGCCAGCAGTTACCCGGGACAGTCCTACGAGCAGTACTTC. Translation: CASSYPGQSYEQYF.